The clone carrying this T cell receptor (beta chain) was detected once. Ages ranged from about 18 to 89 years, with residence in about 24 US areas. Germline assignment: CDR1 MDHEN and CDR2 SYDVKM. This CDR3 region has 13 residues. J gave up 5 bases and V 3 bases, and 3 bases lay outside the gene matches. This sample stems from a study of blood T cell repertoires in COVID-19. Background on the study: Acute and convalescent COVID-19 specimens originated in the United States, Italy and Spain. In each case, the material was cDNA or gDNA derived from T cells, B-cell-depleted T cells, or PBMCs.

Only in-frame clones appear in the TCRdb table, and some are missing; sequencing was by immunoSEQ multiplex PCR. The sample holds around 300,000 clones, around 90% seen once. The sequencing input was PBMCs or T cells enriched from blood (not recorded which). This chain links TRBV28 with TRBJ1-1; 7 bases are shared with TRBD1. The receptor's source is a woman under 30 with acute COVID-19. In nucleotides, the CDR3 is TGTGCCAGCAGTTTTCAGGGGGTGACTGAAGCTTTCTTT. The encoded protein is CASSFQGVTEAFF. The full variable domain, in which reference TRBV28 and TRBJ1-1 provide the parts outside the CDR3, is DVKVTQSSRYLVKRTGEKVFLECVQDMDHENMFWYRQDPGLGLRLIYFSYDVKMKEKGDIPEGYSVSREKKERFSLILESASTNQTSMYLCASSFQGVTEAFFGQGTRLTVV.